The rows below give T cell receptor beta chains drawn from one sample of a study of blood T cell repertoires in COVID-19. Here immunoSEQ multiplex PCR was the method, and the copy in TCRdb shows in-frame clones only, minus some. The sample includes more than 110,000 clones, almost 80% of them seen just once. The sample consisted of PBMCs or T cells enriched from blood (not recorded which). These receptors were collected from a woman in her 50s who had recovered from COVID-19. Both conserved end residues are part of each CDR3. Fields, in order: J gene, V gene, D gene, clone size, CDR3 DNA, CDR3 protein. A D gene is named only where the DNA matches it firmly. Clone size appears in some rows only: once, few, many, or a class for an expanded clone.

>TRBJ1-2|TRBV9|NA|NA
TGTGCCAGCAGCGTAGCCCTGTCCTATGGCTACACCTTC
CASSVALSYGYTF
>TRBJ2-1|TRBV6-5|NA|NA
TGTGCCAGCACCCAGCGTCGGCCCTACAATGAGCAGTTCTTC
CASTQRRPYNEQFF
>TRBJ1-3|TRBV6-5|NA|few
TGTGCCAGCAGTCCGGACAGAATACCTGGAAACACCATATATTTT
CASSPDRIPGNTIYF
>TRBJ1-1|TRBV29-1|NA|NA
TGCAGCGTTGAAGGGGGGAGGTCTGAAGCTTTCTTT
CSVEGGRSEAFF
>TRBJ2-5|TRBV19|TRBD1|NA
TGTGCCAGTAGTACGGTGGACAGGGTACTGATCCAAGAGACCCAGTACTTC
CASSTVDRVLIQETQYF
>TRBJ1-4|TRBV2|NA|NA
TGTGCCAGCAGGTACAGGCCTCCCGCAACTAATGAAAAACTGTTTTTT
CASRYRPPATNEKLFF
>TRBJ2-5|TRBV7-6|NA|NA
TGTGCCAGCAGCTTAGGGACAAATCAAGAGACCCAGTACTTC
CASSLGTNQETQYF
>TRBJ2-7|TRBV6-5|NA|NA
TGTGCCAGCAGTTACGGACAGACCTACGAGCAGTACTTC
CASSYGQTYEQYF
>TRBJ1-3|TRBV30|TRBD1|NA
TGTGCCTGGAGGGGTGGACAGGGCCCTGGAAACACCATATATTTT
CAWRGGQGPGNTIYF
>TRBJ1-5|TRBV6-5|NA|few
TGTGCCAGCAGAAGAGGTGGGGGGAGCAATCAGCCCCAGCATTTT
CASRRGGGSNQPQHF
>TRBJ2-3|TRBV6-6|TRBD2|NA
TGTGCCAGCAGTCGACTAGCGGGAGGGTGGGTCGATACGCAGTATTTT
CASSRLAGGWVDTQYF
>TRBJ2-1|TRBV7-3|TRBD2|once
TGTGCCAGCAGCTTAGATAGCGGGGGACTCGTGGGTGAGCAGTTCTTC
CASSLDSGGLVGEQFF
>TRBJ2-7|TRBV11-2|TRBD2|NA
TGTGCCAGCAGCTCGAGGAGGCTAGCGGGAGTTTACGAGCAGTACTTC
CASSSRRLAGVYEQYF
>TRBJ2-3|TRBV27|TRBD2|NA
TGTGCCAGCAGTTTATCTTGGGGGAGGGCCACAGATACGCAGTATTTT
CASSLSWGRATDTQYF